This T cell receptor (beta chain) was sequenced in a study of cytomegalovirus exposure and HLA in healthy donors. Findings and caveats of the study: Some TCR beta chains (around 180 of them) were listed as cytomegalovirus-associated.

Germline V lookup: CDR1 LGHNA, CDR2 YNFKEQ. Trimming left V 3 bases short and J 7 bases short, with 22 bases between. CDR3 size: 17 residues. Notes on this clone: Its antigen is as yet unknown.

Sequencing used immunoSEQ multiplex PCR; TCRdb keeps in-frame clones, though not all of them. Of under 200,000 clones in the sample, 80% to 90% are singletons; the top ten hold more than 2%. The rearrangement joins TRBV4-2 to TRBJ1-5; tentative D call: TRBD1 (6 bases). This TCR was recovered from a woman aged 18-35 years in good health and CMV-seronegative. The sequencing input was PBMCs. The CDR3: CASSQRAQGVLDQPQHF. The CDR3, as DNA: TGTGCCAGCAGCCAGCGCGCACAGGGAGTGTTAGACCAGCCCCAGCATTTT.